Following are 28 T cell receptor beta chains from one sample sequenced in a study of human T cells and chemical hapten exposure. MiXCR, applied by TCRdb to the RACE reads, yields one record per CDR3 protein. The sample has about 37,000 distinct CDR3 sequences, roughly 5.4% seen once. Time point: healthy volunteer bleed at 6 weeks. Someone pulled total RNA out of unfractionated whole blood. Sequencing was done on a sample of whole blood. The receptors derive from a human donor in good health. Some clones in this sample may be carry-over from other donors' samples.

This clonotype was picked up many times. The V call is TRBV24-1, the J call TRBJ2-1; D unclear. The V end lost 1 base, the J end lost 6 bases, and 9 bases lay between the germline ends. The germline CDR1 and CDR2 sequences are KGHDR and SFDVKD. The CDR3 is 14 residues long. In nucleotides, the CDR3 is TGTGCCACCAGTGATTTAGGCTTTGCCAATGAGCAGTTCTTC. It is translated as CATSDLGFANEQFF.

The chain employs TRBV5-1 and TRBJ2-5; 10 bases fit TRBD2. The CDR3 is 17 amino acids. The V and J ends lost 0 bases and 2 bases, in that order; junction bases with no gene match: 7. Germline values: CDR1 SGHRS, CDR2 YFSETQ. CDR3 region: CASSLGIAGGPQETQYF. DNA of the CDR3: TGCGCCAGCAGCTTGGGCATAGCGGGAGGCCCGCAAGAGACCCAGTACTTC.

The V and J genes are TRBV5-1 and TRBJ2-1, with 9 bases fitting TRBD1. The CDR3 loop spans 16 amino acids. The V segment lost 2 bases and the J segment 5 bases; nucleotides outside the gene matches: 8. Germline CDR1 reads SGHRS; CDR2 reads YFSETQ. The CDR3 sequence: CASSFSGTGKNNEQFF. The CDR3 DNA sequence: TGCGCCAGCAGCTTTTCCGGGACAGGGAAAAACAATGAGCAGTTCTTC.

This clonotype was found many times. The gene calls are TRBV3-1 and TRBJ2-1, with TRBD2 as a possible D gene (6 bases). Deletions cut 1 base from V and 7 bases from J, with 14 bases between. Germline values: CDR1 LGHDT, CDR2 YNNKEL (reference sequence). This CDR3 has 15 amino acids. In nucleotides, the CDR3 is TGTGCCAGCAGCCAAGTCCGGGAGCGGGTAAATGAGCAGTTCTTC. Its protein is CASSQVRERVNEQFF.

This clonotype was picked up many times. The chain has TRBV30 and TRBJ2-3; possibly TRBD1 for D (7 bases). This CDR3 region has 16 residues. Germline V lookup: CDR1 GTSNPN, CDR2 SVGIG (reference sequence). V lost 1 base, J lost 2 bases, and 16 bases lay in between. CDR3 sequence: CAWSAPTGTFTDTQYF. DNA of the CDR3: TGTGCCTGGAGTGCCCCGACAGGGACTTTCACAGATACGCAGTATTTT.

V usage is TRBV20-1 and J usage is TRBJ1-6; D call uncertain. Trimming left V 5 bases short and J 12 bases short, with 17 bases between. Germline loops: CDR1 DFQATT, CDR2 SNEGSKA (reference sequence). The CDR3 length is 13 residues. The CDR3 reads CSARYPEVGPLHF. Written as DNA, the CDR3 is TGCAGTGCTCGTTATCCGGAGGTAGGACCCCTCCACTTT.

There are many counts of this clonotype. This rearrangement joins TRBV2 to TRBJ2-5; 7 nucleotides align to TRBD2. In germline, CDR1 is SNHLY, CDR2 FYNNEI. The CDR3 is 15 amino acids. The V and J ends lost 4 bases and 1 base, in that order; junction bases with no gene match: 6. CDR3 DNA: TGTGCCAGCAGTGTTATGGGGGGGTCCCAAGAGACCCAGTACTTC. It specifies CASSVMGGSQETQYF.

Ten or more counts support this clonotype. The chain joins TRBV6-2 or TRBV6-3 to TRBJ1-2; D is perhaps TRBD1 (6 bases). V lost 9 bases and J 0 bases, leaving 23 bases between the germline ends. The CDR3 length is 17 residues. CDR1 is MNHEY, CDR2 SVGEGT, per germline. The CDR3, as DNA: TGTGCCAGTTGGGGTTTGGACACCTGGGGGCCTAACTATGGCTACACCTTC. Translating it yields CASWGLDTWGPNYGYTF.

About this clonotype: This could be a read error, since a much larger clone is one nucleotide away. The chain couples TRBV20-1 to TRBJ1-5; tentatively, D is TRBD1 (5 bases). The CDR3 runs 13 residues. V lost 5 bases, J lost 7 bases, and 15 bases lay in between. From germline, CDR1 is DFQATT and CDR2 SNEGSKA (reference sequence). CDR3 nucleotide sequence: TGCAGTGCTCCCACGGGGGATGGACAGCCCCAGCATTTT. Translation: CSAPTGDGQPQHF.

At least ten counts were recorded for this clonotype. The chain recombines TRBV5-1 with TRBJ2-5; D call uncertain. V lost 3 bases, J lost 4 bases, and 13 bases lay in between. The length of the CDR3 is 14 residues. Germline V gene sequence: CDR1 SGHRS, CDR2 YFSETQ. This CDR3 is CASSSENAPETQYF. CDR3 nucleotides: TGCGCCAGCAGCTCCGAGAACGCTCCAGAGACCCAGTACTTC.

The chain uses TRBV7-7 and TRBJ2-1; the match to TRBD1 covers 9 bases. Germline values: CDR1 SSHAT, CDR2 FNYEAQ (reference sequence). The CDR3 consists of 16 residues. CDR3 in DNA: TGTGCTAGAACCGGGACAGGGAAAAGGAAGGACAATGAGCAGTTCTTC. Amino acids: CARTGTGKRKDNEQFF.

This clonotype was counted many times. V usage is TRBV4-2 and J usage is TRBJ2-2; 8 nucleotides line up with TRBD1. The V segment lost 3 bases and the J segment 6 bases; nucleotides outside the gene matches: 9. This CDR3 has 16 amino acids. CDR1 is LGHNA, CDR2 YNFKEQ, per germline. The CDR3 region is CASSQGGQGGAGELFF. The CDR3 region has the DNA TGTGCCAGCAGCCAGGGAGGACAGGGTGGGGCCGGGGAGCTGTTTTTT.

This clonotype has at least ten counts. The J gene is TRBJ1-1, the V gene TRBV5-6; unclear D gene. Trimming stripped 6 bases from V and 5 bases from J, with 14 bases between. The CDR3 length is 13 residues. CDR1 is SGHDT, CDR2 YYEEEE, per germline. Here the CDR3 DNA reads TGTGCCAGCATAAGTAAGGAGTCAACTGAAGCTTTCTTT. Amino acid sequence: CASISKESTEAFF.

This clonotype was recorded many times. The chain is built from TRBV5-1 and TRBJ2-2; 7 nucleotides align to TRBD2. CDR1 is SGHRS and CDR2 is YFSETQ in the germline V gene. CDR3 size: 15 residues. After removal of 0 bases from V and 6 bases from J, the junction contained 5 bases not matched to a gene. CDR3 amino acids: CASSLVAGEAGELFF. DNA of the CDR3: TGCGCCAGCAGCTTGGTTGCGGGAGAGGCCGGGGAGCTGTTTTTT.

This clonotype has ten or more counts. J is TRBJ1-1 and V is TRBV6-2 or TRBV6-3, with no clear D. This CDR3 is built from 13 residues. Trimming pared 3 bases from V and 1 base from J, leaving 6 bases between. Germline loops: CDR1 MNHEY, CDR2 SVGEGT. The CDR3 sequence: CASSYSENTEAFF. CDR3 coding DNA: TGTGCCAGCAGTTATTCAGAGAACACTGAAGCTTTCTTT.

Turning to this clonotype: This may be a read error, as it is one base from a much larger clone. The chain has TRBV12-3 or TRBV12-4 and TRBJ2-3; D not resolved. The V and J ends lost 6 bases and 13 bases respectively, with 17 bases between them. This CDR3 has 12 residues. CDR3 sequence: CASRYSAGRKYF. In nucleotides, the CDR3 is TGTGCCAGCAGATACAGCGCAGGCAGAAAGTATTTT.

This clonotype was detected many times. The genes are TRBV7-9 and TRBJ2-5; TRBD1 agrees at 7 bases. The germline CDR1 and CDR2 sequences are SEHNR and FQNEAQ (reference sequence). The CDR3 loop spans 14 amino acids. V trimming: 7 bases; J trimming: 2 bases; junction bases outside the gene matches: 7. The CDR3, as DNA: TGTGCCAGCACCGCGTCGGGACAGCAAGAGACCCAGTACTTC. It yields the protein CASTASGQQETQYF.

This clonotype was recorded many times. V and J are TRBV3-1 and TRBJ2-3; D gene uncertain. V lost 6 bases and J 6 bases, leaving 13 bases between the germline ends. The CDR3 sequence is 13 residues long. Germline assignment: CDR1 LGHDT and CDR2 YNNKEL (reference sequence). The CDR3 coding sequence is TGTGCCAGCAGTCCTTATGCCGGCGATACGCAGTATTTT. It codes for CASSPYAGDTQYF.

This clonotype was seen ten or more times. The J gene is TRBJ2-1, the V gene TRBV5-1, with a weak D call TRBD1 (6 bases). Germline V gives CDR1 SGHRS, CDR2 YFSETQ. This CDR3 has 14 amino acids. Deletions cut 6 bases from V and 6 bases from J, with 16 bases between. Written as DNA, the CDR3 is TGCGCCAGCACCACGGCAGGGGCCCGCAATGAGCAGTTCTTC. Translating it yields CASTTAGARNEQFF.

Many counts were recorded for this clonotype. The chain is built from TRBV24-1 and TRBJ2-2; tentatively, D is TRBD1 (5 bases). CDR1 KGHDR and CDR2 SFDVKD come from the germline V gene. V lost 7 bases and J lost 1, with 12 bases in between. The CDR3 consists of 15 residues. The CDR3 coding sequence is TGTGCCACCAGCCCTTGGCAGGGGAACACCGGGGAGCTGTTTTTT. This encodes CATSPWQGNTGELFF.

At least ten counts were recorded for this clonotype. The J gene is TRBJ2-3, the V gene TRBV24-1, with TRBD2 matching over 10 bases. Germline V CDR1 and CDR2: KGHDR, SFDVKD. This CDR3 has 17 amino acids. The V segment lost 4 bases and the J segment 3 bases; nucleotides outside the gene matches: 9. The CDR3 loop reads CATSETGLADDTDTQYF. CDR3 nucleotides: TGTGCCACCAGTGAGACTGGACTAGCGGATGATACAGATACGCAGTATTTT.

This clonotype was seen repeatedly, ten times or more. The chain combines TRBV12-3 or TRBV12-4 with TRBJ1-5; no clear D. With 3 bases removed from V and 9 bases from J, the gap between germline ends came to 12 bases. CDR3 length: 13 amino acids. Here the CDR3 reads CASSFVPNGPQHF. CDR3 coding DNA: TGTGCCAGCAGTTTTGTCCCGAATGGGCCCCAGCATTTT.

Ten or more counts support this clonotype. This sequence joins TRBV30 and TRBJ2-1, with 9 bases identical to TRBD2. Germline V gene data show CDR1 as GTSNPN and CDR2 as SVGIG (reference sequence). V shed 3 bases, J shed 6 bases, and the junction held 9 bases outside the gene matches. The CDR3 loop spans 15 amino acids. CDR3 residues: CAWRTPGLAGNEQFF. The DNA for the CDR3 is TGTGCCTGGAGAACCCCGGGACTAGCTGGCAATGAGCAGTTCTTC.

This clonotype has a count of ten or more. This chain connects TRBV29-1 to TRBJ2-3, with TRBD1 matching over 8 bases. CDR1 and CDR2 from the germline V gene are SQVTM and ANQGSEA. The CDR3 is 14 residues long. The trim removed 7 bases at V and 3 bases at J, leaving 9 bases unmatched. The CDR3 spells CSGKWGQETDTQYF. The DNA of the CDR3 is TGCAGCGGCAAGTGGGGACAGGAAACAGATACGCAGTATTTT.

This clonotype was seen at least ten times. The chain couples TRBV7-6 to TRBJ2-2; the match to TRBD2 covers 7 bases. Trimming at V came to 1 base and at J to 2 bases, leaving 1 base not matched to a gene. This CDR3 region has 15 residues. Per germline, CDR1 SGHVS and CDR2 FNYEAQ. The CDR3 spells CASSLGGRNTGELFF. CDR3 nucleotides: TGTGCCAGCAGCTTAGGCGGGAGAAACACCGGGGAGCTGTTTTTT.

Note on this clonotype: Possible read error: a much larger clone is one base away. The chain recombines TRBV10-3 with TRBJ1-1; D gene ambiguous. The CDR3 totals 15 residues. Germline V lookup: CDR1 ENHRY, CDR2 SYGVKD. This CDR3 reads CAIRRGPTMNAEAFF. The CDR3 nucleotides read TGTGCCATCAGGAGAGGCCCTACAATGAACGCTGAAGCTTTCTTT.

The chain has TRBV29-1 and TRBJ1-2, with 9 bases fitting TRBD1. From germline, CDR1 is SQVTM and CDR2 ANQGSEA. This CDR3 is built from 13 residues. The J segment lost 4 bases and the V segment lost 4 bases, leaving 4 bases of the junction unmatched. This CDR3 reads CSVAGQGIYGYTF. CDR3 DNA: TGCAGCGTTGCTGGACAGGGGATCTATGGCTACACCTTC. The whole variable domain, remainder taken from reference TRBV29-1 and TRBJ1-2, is SAVISQKPSRDICQRGTSLTIQCQVDSQVTMMFWYRQQPGQSLTLIATANQGSEATYESGFVIDKFPISRPNLTFSTLTVSNMSPEDSSIYLCSVAGQGIYGYTFGSGTRLTVV.

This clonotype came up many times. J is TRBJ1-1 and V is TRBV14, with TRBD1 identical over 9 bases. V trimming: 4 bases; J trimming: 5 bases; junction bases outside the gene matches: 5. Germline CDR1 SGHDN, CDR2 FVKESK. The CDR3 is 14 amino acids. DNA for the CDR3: TGTGCCAGCAGCCGGTACAGGGGGCGGACTGAAGCTTTCTTT. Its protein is CASSRYRGRTEAFF.